In its sample, the clone carrying this T cell receptor (beta chain) ranks as large. Its specificity is unknown. The treatment: roughly ten-day PBMC culture with coronavirus spike peptide pools or control peptides (ViraFEST assay). Expansion of antigen-specific T cells with peptide pools by ViraFEST preceded sequencing of TCRs. This sample is drawn from a study of vaccination and CD4 T cells after COVID-19. For the study at large: Investigators took post-vaccine samples a median about 65 days after dose two, within a range of 14 to 241.

The assay that was used to sequence DNA from cultured CD4+ T cells was the Oncomine TCR Beta short-read assay. Genomic DNA was drawn out of CD4+ T cells grown in culture. TCRdb independently ran MiXCR on the PCR reads; one entry per CDR3 protein. The sample has about 12,000 distinct CDR3 sequences, 75% seen once. Study-level points and caveats: The study sampled relatively few convalescent patients and omitted early post-infection timepoints.

This clonotype was obtained from a human donor who had recovered from COVID-19. The sample comprised CD4+ T cells from blood, cultured in vitro.

The CDR3 reads CASSLAHTLRGTEAFF. CDR3 nucleotides: TGTGCCAGCAGCTTAGCGCACACATTGAGGGGGACTGAAGCTTTCTTT. This rearrangement joins TRBV7-2 to TRBJ1-1; tentative D call: TRBD1 (6 bases). This CDR3 contains 16 residues. With 0 bases removed from V and 5 bases from J, the gap between germline ends came to 16 bases. CDR1 is SGHTA and CDR2 is FQGNSA in the germline V gene.